This note documents a single TCR beta chain sequence. What it binds is not known. The junction departs from germline at one end; a sequencing error may be responsible. Germline CDR1 LNHNV, CDR2 YYDKDF (reference sequence). This CDR3 comprises 15 residues. This sample stems from a study of CD8+ T cells in alopecia areata. The sequencing template was cDNA reverse transcribed from extracted RNA. Assay used: immunoSEQ multiplex PCR; TCRdb lists only in-frame clones, some missing. The sample yields about 200,000 clones, just over 55% seen once. Points from the study as a whole: Sequence data from scalp samples additionally include resident alphabeta T cells of normal skin. In lesional scalp, particularly from alopecia totalis/universalis, clonality was higher than in normal scalp. Patients showed less clear TCR sequence sharing than mice, possibly partly because of HLA diversity.

PBMCs provided sorted CD4+ and CD8+ T cells. The source material was CD8+ T cells sorted from blood. This sequence was found in a human donor in good health. J is TRBJ2-7 and V is TRBV15; D tentatively fits TRBD1 or TRBD2 (5 bases each). CDR3 protein: CATSRIGTSSDEQYF. In DNA, the CDR3 is TGTGCCACCAGCAGAATTGGGACCAGCTCCGACGAGCAGTACTTC.